What follows describes a single TCR beta chain. This sample stems from a study of shared clonotypes between healthy human individuals. Repertoires were generated with immunoSEQ multiplex PCR, while TCRdb's copy carries only in-frame clones and drops some. The top ten clones hold approximately 0.36% of a sample with 2 million to 2.5 million clones, approximately 93% of them seen once. The CDR3 contains 15 residues. CDR1 and CDR2 from the germline V gene are GTSNPN and SVGIG (reference sequence). V was trimmed by 3 bases and J by 0 bases, leaving 12 bases between them. The source is a man aged 18 to 35 in good health. Some clones in this sample may be carry-over from other donors' samples. The sample taken for sequencing was naive CD4+ T cells from PBMCs. Regarding subset: CD45RA+ positively selected. The chain combines TRBV30 with TRBJ1-3; D is unclear. The CDR3 DNA reads as TGTGCCTGGAGAGCGAACCTCCCCTCTGGAAACACCATATATTTT. It yields the protein CAWRANLPSGNTIYF.